Listed here are 31 T cell receptor beta chains from one sample, sequenced in a study of T cell responses to AZD1222 COVID-19 vaccine. The data were produced by immunoSEQ multiplex PCR, yet TCRdb's version contains in-frame clones alone and is incomplete. Of 100,000 or so clones listed, roughly 86% were seen once; the top ten hold around 5.4%. The sample consisted of peripheral blood, taken 28 days after the second AZD1222 dose. These receptors originate from an adult who received the AZD1222 COVID-19 vaccine.

V is TRBV27 and J is TRBJ2-7; the D is unclear. Germline-derived CDR1 and CDR2 are MNHEY and SMNVEV (reference sequence). The ends were cut back, 5 bases at V and 1 base at J, with 9 bases in the middle. The CDR3 runs to 13 residues. The CDR3 DNA reads TGTGCCAGCAGTCGTACACCTTCCTACGAGCAGTACTTC. It yields the protein CASSRTPSYEQYF.

The J gene is TRBJ1-2, the V gene TRBV2; TRBD1 matches at 8 bases. The CDR3 has 13 residues. The V gene's germline CDR1 is SNHLY and CDR2 FYNNEI. V lost 6 bases and J lost 8; bases outside the gene matches: 8. The chain's CDR3 is CASRQSTGDGYTF. In DNA form, the CDR3 reads TGTGCCAGCAGGCAATCGACAGGGGACGGCTACACCTTC.

The chain couples TRBV6-5 to TRBJ1-2; maybe TRBD1 (6 bases). This CDR3 is built from 15 residues. V lost 6 bases and J lost 1, with 15 bases in between. The germline CDR1 and CDR2 sequences are MNHEY and SVGAGI. CDR3 sequence (DNA): TGTGCCAGCAGCCCGGAGGGGGTGGGTAACTATGGCTACACCTTC. This encodes CASSPEGVGNYGYTF.

The chain is built from TRBV3-1 (or the pseudogene TRBV3-2) and TRBJ2-7, with D tentatively TRBD2 (6 bases). Germline V lookup: CDR1 LGHDT, CDR2 YNNKEL (reference sequence). The CDR3 is 15 amino acids. The V end was cut by 4 bases, the J end by 1 base, with 14 bases between. CDR3 sequence: CASSRPVAGSYEQYF. CDR3 nucleotides: TGTGCCAGCAGCCGTCCCGTGGCGGGGTCCTACGAGCAGTACTTC.

The chain couples TRBV7-6 to TRBJ2-5; D is undetermined. Germline values: CDR1 SGHVS, CDR2 FNYEAQ. CDR3 length: 13 amino acids. Trimming took off 2 bases at V and 4 bases at J, with 8 bases between the two ends. The CDR3 sequence is CASSLLYLETQYF. In nucleotides, the CDR3 is TGTGCCAGCAGCTTATTGTATTTAGAGACCCAGTACTTC.

The chain carries TRBV7-2 and TRBJ1-2; D gene uncertain. The CDR3 sequence is 13 residues long. Germline V CDR1 and CDR2: SGHTA, FQGNSA. V lost 1 base and J lost 8, with 11 bases in between. The CDR3 DNA reads TGTGCCAGCAGCTTAGTTCCCGTTCGGGGCTACACCTTC. Amino acid sequence: CASSLVPVRGYTF.

The gene calls are TRBV6-1 and TRBJ2-1; no firm D call. The CDR3 covers 14 residues. The V gene's germline CDR1 is MNHNS and CDR2 SASEGT. V lost 1 base to trimming and J lost 10 bases, with 14 bases between them. CDR3 nucleotides: TGTGCCAGCAGTGAAGTTAGGGAAAGCGCAGAGCAGTTCTTC. Its protein is CASSEVRESAEQFF.

The chain recombines TRBV3-1 (or the pseudogene TRBV3-2) with TRBJ1-4, with no clear D. With 5 bases removed from V and 8 bases from J, the gap between germline ends came to 9 bases. CDR3 length equals 12 residues. CDR1 is LGHDT, CDR2 YNNKEL, per germline (reference sequence). The CDR3 nucleotides are TGTGCCAGCAGCTCTCAGATCGAAAAACTGTTTTTT. Its translation is CASSSQIEKLFF.

This clone was detected only a few times. The chain combines TRBV7-2 with TRBJ1-3; the D gene is possibly TRBD1 (5 bases). CDR1 is SGHTA and CDR2 is FQGNSA in the germline V gene. The CDR3 sequence is 15 residues long. With 1 base removed from V and 0 bases from J, the gap between germline ends came to 7 bases. CDR3 residues: CASSLGGASGNTIYF. In DNA form, the CDR3 reads TGTGCCAGCAGCTTAGGAGGGGCCTCTGGAAACACCATATATTTT.

The gene calls are TRBV11-3 and TRBJ2-1; the D gene is possibly TRBD2 (5 bases). The V and J ends lost 5 bases and 8 bases respectively, with 19 bases between them. The CDR3 sequence is 15 residues long. Per germline, CDR1 SGHNT and CDR2 YENEEA. The CDR3 sequence: CASSPLGGLGHEQFF. In DNA, the CDR3 is TGTGCCAGCAGCCCCCTGGGCGGGTTAGGGCATGAGCAGTTCTTC. Combining the CDR3 with reference TRBV11-3 and TRBJ2-1 gives the whole variable domain EAGVVQSPRYKIIEKKQPVAFWCNPISGHNTLYWYLQNLGQGPELLIRYENEEAVDDSQLPKDRFSAERLKGVDSTLKIQPAELGDSAVYLCASSPLGGLGHEQFFGPGTRLTVL.

The chain couples TRBV28 to TRBJ2-1; 8 bases line up with TRBD1. Germline trimming cut 1 base from V and 6 bases from J; bases unmatched to any gene: 8. Germline CDR1 is MDHEN and CDR2 is SYDVKM. The CDR3 has 16 amino acids. The CDR3 coding sequence is TGTGCCAGCAGTTTATTAGACAGGGGTGTCGGCAATGAGCAGTTCTTC. This translates into CASSLLDRGVGNEQFF.

The chain employs TRBV11-2 and TRBJ1-6, with unresolved D. CDR3 size: 19 residues. The V gene's germline CDR1 is SGHAT and CDR2 FQNNGV. The V gene lost 5 bases and the J gene lost 0 bases, with 20 bases spanning the gap. CDR3 residues: CASSQSSLGKRSYNSPLHF. The CDR3 nucleotides read TGTGCCAGCAGCCAATCGTCGCTAGGCAAACGCTCCTATAATTCACCCCTCCACTTT.

V and J are TRBV7-9 and TRBJ1-2; D call uncertain. Germline V gene data show CDR1 as SEHNR and CDR2 as FQNEAQ (reference sequence). The CDR3 consists of 16 residues. Trimming took off 5 bases at V and 3 bases at J, with 19 bases between the two ends. CDR3 sequence: CASSDTGSRGDYGYTF. The CDR3 DNA sequence: TGTGCCAGCAGCGACACCGGGAGCCGTGGGGACTATGGCTACACCTTC.

V is TRBV30 and J is TRBJ2-5, with 8 bases matching TRBD2. The length of the CDR3 is 13 residues. Germline V lookup: CDR1 GTSNPN, CDR2 SVGIG (reference sequence). With 4 bases clipped from V and 7 bases from J, the junction kept 8 bases outside the gene matches. Written as DNA, the CDR3 is TGTGCCTGGAAGGGCGGGGGGCGTTCGACCCAGTACTTC. Protein sequence: CAWKGGGRSTQYF.

A few counts support this clone. The rearrangement uses TRBV28 and TRBJ1-2; D ambiguous. CDR3 length: 13 residues. V gave up 5 bases and J gave up 4 bases, with 11 bases separating them. Germline V gives CDR1 MDHEN, CDR2 SYDVKM. The CDR3 is CASSPHRGYGYTF. CDR3 DNA: TGTGCCAGCAGTCCCCACCGGGGCTATGGCTACACCTTC.

The J gene is TRBJ1-3, the V gene TRBV30; 8 bases align to TRBD1. The V gene end was trimmed by 0 bases and the J gene end by 0 bases; junction bases not matched to a gene: 10. In germline, CDR1 is GTSNPN, CDR2 SVGIG (reference sequence). The CDR3 is made up of 18 amino acids. CDR3 sequence (DNA): TGTGCCTGGAGTGTCGGGGGGGCGACAGGGGCCTCTGGAAACACCATATATTTT. This codes for CAWSVGGATGASGNTIYF.

The chain couples TRBV11-2 to TRBJ1-2; D gene ambiguous. Germline CDR1 is SGHAT and CDR2 is FQNNGV. The CDR3 consists of 14 residues. Trimming took off 1 base at V and 6 bases at J, with 12 bases between the two ends. DNA for the CDR3: TGTGCCAGCAGCTTAGCGTCTTCTCCCCATGGCTACACCTTC. As protein: CASSLASSPHGYTF.

The chain recombines TRBV19 with TRBJ2-1, with D possibly matching TRBD2 (6 bases). The V gene's germline CDR1 is LNHDA and CDR2 SQIVND (reference sequence). Trimming stripped 4 bases from V and 3 bases from J, with 10 bases between. This CDR3 region has 14 residues. Written as DNA, the CDR3 is TGTGCCAGTAGTAAGGGGCGGGACTACAATGAGCAGTTCTTC. Translated: CASSKGRDYNEQFF.

The gene calls are TRBV5-1 and TRBJ2-1, with D possibly matching TRBD1 (6 bases). Trimming removed 2 bases at V and 5 bases at J, with 11 bases between. Germline CDR1 and CDR2: SGHRS and YFSETQ. The CDR3 is 14 residues long. In nucleotides, the CDR3 is TGCGCCAGCAGCTTCCAGGGGATAGACAATGAGCAGTTCTTC. Its translation is CASSFQGIDNEQFF.

The table lists this clone with a count of one. Here the CDR3 reads CAWRGLGQTQYF. The DNA for the CDR3 is TGTGCCTGGAGAGGGCTAGGGCAGACCCAGTACTTC. The chain is built from TRBV30 and TRBJ2-5, with no clear D. This CDR3 region has 12 residues. Germline V gene sequence: CDR1 GTSNPN, CDR2 SVGIG (reference sequence). V was clipped by 3 bases and J by 6 bases, with 11 bases between them.

The chain carries TRBV28 and TRBJ1-2; D not resolved. The CDR3 sequence is 13 residues long. V lost 3 bases and J 10 bases, leaving 15 bases between the germline ends. Per the germline V gene, CDR1 is MDHEN and CDR2 is SYDVKM. The CDR3: CASSFQFQEDYTF. Here the CDR3 DNA reads TGTGCCAGCAGTTTCCAGTTCCAAGAGGACTACACCTTC.

The rearrangement joins TRBV3-1 (or the pseudogene TRBV3-2) to TRBJ2-1; 7 positions match TRBD1. V lost 4 bases and J lost 0; bases outside the gene matches: 3. Germline values: CDR1 LGHDT, CDR2 YNNKEL (reference sequence). The CDR3 length is 15 residues. The CDR3 nucleotides read TGTGCCAGCAGCCTGGGACAGAGCTCCTACAATGAGCAGTTCTTC. Protein product: CASSLGQSSYNEQFF.

The chain links TRBV27 to TRBJ1-4; D is perhaps TRBD1 (5 bases). This CDR3 is built from 15 residues. The V end was cut by 5 bases, the J end by 8 bases, with 18 bases between. Germline lookup yields CDR1 MNHEY and CDR2 SMNVEV (reference sequence). The CDR3 DNA reads as TGTGCCAGCAGTATACTCGGGACGTCGCGCGAAAAACTGTTTTTT. Its translation: CASSILGTSREKLFF.

The chain joins TRBV28 to TRBJ1-6, with no clear D. Trimming cost V 3 bases and J 5 bases, with 14 bases left between them. The germline CDR1 and CDR2 sequences are MDHEN and SYDVKM. The CDR3 has 16 residues. CDR3 DNA sequence: TGTGCCAGCAGTTTCCGAGCGTGGGCCAATAATTCACCCCTCCACTTT. Its translation: CASSFRAWANNSPLHF. The whole variable domain, filled in from reference TRBV28 and TRBJ1-6, reads DVKVTQSSRYLVKRTGEKVFLECVQDMDHENMFWYRQDPGLGLRLIYFSYDVKMKEKGDIPEGYSVSREKKERFSLILESASTNQTSMYLCASSFRAWANNSPLHFGNGTRLTVT.

J is TRBJ1-2 and V is TRBV14; no clear D gene. With 2 bases removed from V and 6 bases from J, the gap between germline ends came to 13 bases. There are 14 residues in the CDR3. CDR1 and CDR2 from the germline V gene are SGHDN and FVKESK. The CDR3 DNA reads TGTGCCAGCAGCCAAATCGGGATCGGTCATGGCTACACCTTC. Protein sequence: CASSQIGIGHGYTF.

The chain joins TRBV6-5 to TRBJ1-5; D is undetermined. Germline values: CDR1 MNHEY, CDR2 SVGAGI. The CDR3 has 13 residues. The V end lost 7 bases, the J end lost 2 bases, and 9 bases lay between the germline ends. CDR3 nucleotides: TGTGCCAGCACCACGGCCCGCAATCAGCCCCAGCATTTT. Translation gives CASTTARNQPQHF.

This rearrangement joins TRBV7-9 to TRBJ1-4; 8 bases line up with TRBD1. The V gene's germline CDR1 is SEHNR and CDR2 FQNEAQ (reference sequence). The CDR3 spans 16 residues. J gave up 8 bases and V 2 bases, and 10 bases lay outside the gene matches. This CDR3 is CASSLKLPGQVEKLFF. The CDR3, as DNA: TGTGCCAGCAGCTTAAAGCTTCCGGGACAGGTCGAAAAACTGTTTTTT.

The count of this clone is one. The V and J genes are TRBV5-6 and TRBJ1-1; D not resolved. Between the trimmed V and J ends, which lost 6 bases and 7 bases, there was a span of 10 bases. The CDR3 totals 11 residues. Germline assignment: CDR1 SGHDT and CDR2 YYEEEE. CDR3 DNA: TGTGCCAGCACGGTCGAAGGTGAAGCTTTCTTT. As protein: CASTVEGEAFF.

CDR3 nucleotide sequence: TGTGCCAGCTCCTGGAGTTCCCAAGAGACCCAGTACTTC. This encodes CASSWSSQETQYF. This chain links TRBV5-4 with TRBJ2-5; unclear D gene. The V and J ends lost 7 bases and 1 base respectively, with 11 bases between them. The CDR3 is 13 amino acids. CDR1 and CDR2 from the germline V gene are SGHNT and YYREEE (reference sequence).

The chain recombines TRBV5-5 with TRBJ2-7; tentatively, D is TRBD1 (6 bases). Germline-derived CDR1 and CDR2 are SGHKS and YYEKEE (reference sequence). CDR3 length equals 14 residues. Trimming pared 5 bases from V and 0 bases from J, leaving 12 bases between. The DNA for the CDR3 is TGTGCCAGCAGTCGGGACACCTTCTCCTACGAGCAGTACTTC. Its protein is CASSRDTFSYEQYF.

The V call is TRBV3-1 (or the pseudogene TRBV3-2), the J call TRBJ1-5; D is uncertain. CDR1 is LGHDT and CDR2 is YNNKEL in the germline V gene (reference sequence). The CDR3 totals 15 residues. Deletions cut 3 bases from V and 1 base from J, with 10 bases between. The CDR3 region is CASSHSGQSNQPQHF. CDR3 bases: TGTGCCAGCAGCCATTCTGGGCAGAGCAATCAGCCCCAGCATTTT.